This T cell receptor (beta chain) was sequenced for a study of regulatory T cells in long-lasting Graves disease. This clonotype was recorded many times. Construction of TCR beta libraries relied on iRepertoire HTBI primers and on Arm-PCR targeting CDR3 regions. One entry per CDR3 protein, called by TCRdb with MiXCR from the multiplex PCR reads. The repertoire has roughly 420,000 distinct CDR3 sequences, roughly 15% of them found once; the top ten carry roughly 23%. CDR3 size: 14 residues. CDR1 is SGHTS, CDR2 YDEGEE, per germline. The germline V and J ends were trimmed by 5 bases and 0 bases, with 11 bases remaining between them. The sample's time point: newly diagnosed GD, antithyroid drugs for less than 3 months. RNA from PBMCs was the source of the TCR library. These data also featured in a second study, about T cells in Graves' hyperthyroidism and ophthalmopathy.

The rearrangement joins TRBV5-8 to TRBJ1-1, with D maybe TRBD1 (6 bases). This specimen was peripheral blood mononuclear cells (PBMCs), taken at new diagnosis, from a patient treated with antithyroid drugs. The source is a woman aged 18-29 years with Graves disease. The CDR3 spells CASSRGHLNTEAFF. CDR3 coding DNA: TGTGCCAGCAGTAGGGGACACCTGAACACTGAAGCTTTCTTT. Supplemented by reference TRBV5-8 and TRBJ1-1, the full variable domain reads EAGVTQSPTHLIKTRGQQATLRCSPISGHTSVYWYQQALGLGLQFLLWYDEGEERNRGNFPPRFSGRQFPNYSSELNVNALELEDSALYLCASSRGHLNTEAFFGQGTRLTVV.